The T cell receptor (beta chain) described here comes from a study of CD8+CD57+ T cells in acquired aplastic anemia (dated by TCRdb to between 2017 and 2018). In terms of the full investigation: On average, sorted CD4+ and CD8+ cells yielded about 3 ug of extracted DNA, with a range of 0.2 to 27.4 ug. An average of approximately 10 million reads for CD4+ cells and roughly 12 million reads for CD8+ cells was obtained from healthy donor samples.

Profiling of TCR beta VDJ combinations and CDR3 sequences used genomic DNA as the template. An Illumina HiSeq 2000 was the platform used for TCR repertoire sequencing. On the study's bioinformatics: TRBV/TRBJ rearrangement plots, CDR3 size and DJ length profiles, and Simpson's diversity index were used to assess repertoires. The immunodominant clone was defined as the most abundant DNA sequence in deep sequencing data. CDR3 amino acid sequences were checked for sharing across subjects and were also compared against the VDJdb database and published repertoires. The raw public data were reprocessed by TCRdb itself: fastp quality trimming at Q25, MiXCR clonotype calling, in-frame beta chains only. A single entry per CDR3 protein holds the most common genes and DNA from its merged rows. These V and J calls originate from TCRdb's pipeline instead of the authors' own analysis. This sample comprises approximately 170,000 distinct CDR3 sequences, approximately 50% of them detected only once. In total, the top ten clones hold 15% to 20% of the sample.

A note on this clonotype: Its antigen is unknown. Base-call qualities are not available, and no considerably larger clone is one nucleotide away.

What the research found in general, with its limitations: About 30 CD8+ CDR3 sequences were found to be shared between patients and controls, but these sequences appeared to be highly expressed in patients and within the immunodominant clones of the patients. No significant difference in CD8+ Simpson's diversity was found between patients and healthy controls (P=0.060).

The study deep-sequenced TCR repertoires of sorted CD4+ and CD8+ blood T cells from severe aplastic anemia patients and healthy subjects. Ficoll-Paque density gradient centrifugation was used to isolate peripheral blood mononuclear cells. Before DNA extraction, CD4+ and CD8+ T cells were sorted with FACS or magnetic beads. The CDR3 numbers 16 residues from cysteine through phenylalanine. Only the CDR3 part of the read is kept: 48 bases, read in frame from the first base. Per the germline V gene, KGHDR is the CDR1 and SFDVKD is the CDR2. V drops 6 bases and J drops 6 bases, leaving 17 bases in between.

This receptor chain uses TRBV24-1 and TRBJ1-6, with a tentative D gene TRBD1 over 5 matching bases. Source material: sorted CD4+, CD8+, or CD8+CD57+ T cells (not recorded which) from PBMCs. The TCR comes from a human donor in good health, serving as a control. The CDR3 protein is CATSPPRGSSNSPLHF. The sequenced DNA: TGTGCCACCAGTCCACCGCGGGGGAGCTCTAATTCACCCCTCCACTTT.